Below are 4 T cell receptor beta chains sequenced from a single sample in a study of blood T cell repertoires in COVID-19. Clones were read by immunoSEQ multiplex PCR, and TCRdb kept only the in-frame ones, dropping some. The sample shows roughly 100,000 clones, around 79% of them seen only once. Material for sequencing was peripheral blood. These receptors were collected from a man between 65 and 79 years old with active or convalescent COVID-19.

Here the CDR3 reads CATGVGTEAFF. In nucleotides, the CDR3 is TGTGCCACAGGGGTGGGCACTGAAGCTTTCTTT. The chain joins TRBV7-9 to TRBJ1-1; perhaps TRBD1 as D (6 bases). Germline V lookup: CDR1 SEHNR, CDR2 FQNEAQ (reference sequence). V was shortened by 10 bases and J by 4 bases, with 10 bases between the two germline ends. The CDR3 is made up of 11 amino acids.

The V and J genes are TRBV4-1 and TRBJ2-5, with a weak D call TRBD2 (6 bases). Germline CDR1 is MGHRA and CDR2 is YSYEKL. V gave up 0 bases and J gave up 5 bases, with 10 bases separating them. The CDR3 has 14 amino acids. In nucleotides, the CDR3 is TGCGCCAGCAGCCAAGATTGGGGGAGGGAGACCCAGTACTTC. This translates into CASSQDWGRETQYF.

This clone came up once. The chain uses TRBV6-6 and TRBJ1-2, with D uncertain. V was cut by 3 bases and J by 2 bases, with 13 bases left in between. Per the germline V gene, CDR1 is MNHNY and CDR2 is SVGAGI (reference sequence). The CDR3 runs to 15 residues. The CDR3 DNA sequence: TGTGCCAGCAGTTATGGTGGAGGGTCGAACTATGGCTACACCTTC. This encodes CASSYGGGSNYGYTF.

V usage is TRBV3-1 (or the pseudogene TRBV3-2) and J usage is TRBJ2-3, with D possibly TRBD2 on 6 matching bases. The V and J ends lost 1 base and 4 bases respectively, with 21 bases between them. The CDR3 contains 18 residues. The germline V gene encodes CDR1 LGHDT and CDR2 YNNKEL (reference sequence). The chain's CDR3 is CASSQAPGEDYEADTQYF. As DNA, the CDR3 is TGTGCCAGCAGCCAAGCCCCGGGAGAGGATTATGAGGCAGATACGCAGTATTTT.